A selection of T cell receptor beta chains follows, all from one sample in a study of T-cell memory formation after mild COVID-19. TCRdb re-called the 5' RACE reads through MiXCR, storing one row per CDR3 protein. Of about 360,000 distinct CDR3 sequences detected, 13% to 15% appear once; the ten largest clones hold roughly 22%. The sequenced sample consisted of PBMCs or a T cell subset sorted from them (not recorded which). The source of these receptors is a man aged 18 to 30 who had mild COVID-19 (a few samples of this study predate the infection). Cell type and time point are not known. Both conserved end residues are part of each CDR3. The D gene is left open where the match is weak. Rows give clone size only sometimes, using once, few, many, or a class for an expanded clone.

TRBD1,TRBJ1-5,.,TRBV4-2,CASSQVEGALNQPQHF,TGTGCCAGCAGCCAAGTTGAGGGGGCTTTAAATCAGCCCCAGCATTTT
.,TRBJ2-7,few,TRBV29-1,CSVLKGGQYEQYF,TGCAGCGTGCTAAAGGGGGGACAGTACGAGCAGTACTTC
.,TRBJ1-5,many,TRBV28,CASLLSYRVFNQPQHF,TGTGCCAGCCTCCTTTCGTACCGGGTCTTTAATCAGCCCCAGCATTTT
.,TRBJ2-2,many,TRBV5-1,CASSGEVELFF,TGCGCCAGCAGCGGGGAAGTGGAGCTGTTTTTT
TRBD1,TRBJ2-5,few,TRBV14,CASSQDEGAGETQYF,TGTGCCAGCAGCCAAGACGAGGGGGCAGGGGAGACCCAGTACTTC
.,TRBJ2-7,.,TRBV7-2,CASSWNRNRYEQYF,TGTGCCAGCAGTTGGAACAGAAATCGCTACGAGCAGTACTTC
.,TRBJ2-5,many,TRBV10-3,CAIGVVQETQYF,TGTGCCATCGGGGTCGTCCAAGAGACCCAGTACTTC
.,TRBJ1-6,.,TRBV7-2,CASSLDVNNSPLHF,TGTGCCAGCAGCTTAGACGTCAATAATTCACCCCTCCACTTT
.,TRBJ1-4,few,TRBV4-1,CASSQGSGLNEKLFF,TGCGCCAGCAGCCAAGGGTCAGGGCTGAATGAAAAACTGTTTTTT
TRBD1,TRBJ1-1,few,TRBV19,CASIRETGLRSTEAFF,TGTGCCAGTATCCGGGAGACAGGGTTGAGGAGCACTGAAGCTTTCTTT
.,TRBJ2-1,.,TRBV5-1,CASSLDPGWDEQFF,TGCGCCAGCAGCTTGGATCCAGGGTGGGATGAGCAGTTCTTC
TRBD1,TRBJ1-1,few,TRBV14,CASSLPGQGTTEAFF,TGTGCCAGCAGCCTCCCTGGACAGGGGACCACTGAAGCTTTCTTT
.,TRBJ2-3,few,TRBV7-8,CASSSHLAPSSDTQYF,TGTGCCAGCAGCTCGCATTTAGCCCCGAGCTCAGATACGCAGTATTTT
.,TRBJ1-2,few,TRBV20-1,CRGLGPGRGYTF,TGCAGGGGACTTGGCCCCGGCAGGGGCTACACCTTC
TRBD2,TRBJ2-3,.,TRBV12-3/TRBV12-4,CASSLGRGGDTQYF,TGTGCCAGCAGTTTGGGACGCGGGGGAGATACGCAGTATTTT
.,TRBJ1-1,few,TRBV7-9,CASSTQGPNTEAFF,TGTGCCAGCAGCACTCAGGGACCGAACACTGAAGCTTTCTTT
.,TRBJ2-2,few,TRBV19,CASTLGVAELFF,TGTGCCAGTACTCTCGGAGTGGCGGAGCTGTTTTTT
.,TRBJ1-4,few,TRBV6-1,CASKDSGLREKLFF,TGTGCCAGCAAAGATTCTGGTTTAAGAGAAAAACTGTTTTTT
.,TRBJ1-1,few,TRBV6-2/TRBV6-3,CASSYAGRAEAFF,TGTGCCAGCAGTTACGCGGGCCGGGCCGAAGCTTTCTTT
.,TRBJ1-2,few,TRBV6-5,CASSPVPQGELTGYTF,TGTGCCAGCAGCCCAGTCCCCCAGGGAGAGCTCACTGGCTACACCTTC
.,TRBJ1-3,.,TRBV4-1,CASSQVPDTSGNTIYF,TGCGCCAGCAGCCAAGTTCCGGATACCTCTGGAAACACCATATATTTT
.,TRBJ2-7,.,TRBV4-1,CASSQETAGIYEQYF,TGCGCCAGCAGCCAAGAGACCGCGGGAATCTACGAGCAGTACTTC
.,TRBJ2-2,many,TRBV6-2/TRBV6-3,CASTSTGELFF,TGTGCCAGCACCTCCACCGGGGAGCTGTTTTTT
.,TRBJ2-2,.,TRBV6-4,CASSVQPNTGELFF,TGTGCCAGCAGTGTCCAGCCGAACACCGGGGAGCTGTTTTTT
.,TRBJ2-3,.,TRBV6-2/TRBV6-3,CASSYSSATDTQYF,TGTGCCAGCAGTTATAGCTCGGCGACAGATACGCAGTATTTT
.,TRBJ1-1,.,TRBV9,CASSVGGTEAFF,TGTGCCAGCAGCGTAGGGGGCACTGAAGCTTTCTTT
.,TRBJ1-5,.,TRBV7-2,CASSLGAASNQPQHF,TGTGCCAGCAGCTTAGGGGCGGCTAGCAATCAGCCCCAGCATTTT
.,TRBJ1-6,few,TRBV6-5,CASSMGRTNSPLHF,TGTGCCAGCAGTATGGGACGGACAAATTCACCCCTCCACTTT
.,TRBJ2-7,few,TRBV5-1,CASSGTASLYEQYF,TGCGCCAGCAGCGGCACAGCCTCCCTTTACGAGCAGTACTTC
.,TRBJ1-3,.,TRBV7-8,CASSPGTPRSSGNTIYF,TGTGCCAGCAGCCCTGGGACACCTCGGAGCTCTGGAAACACCATATATTTT
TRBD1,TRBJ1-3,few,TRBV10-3,CAISESSNSGTGAGNTIYF,TGTGCCATCAGTGAGTCGAGTAACTCCGGGACAGGGGCAGGAAACACCATATATTTT
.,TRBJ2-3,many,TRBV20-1,CSAGNPTGTTDTQYF,TGCAGTGCTGGTAACCCGACCGGGACCACAGATACGCAGTATTTT
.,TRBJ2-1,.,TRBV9,CASSVEVESSYNEQFF,TGTGCCAGCAGCGTAGAGGTGGAGAGCTCCTACAATGAGCAGTTCTTC
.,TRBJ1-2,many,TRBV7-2,CASSPRDPGGGDGYTF,TGTGCCAGCAGCCCCAGGGACCCTGGAGGGGGAGATGGCTACACCTTC
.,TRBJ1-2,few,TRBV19,CASSPWPGKGYGYTF,TGTGCCAGTAGTCCTTGGCCAGGGAAGGGGTATGGCTACACCTTC
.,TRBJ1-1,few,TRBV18,CASSPTRTFTEAFF,TGTGCCAGCTCACCGACGCGGACATTCACTGAAGCTTTCTTT
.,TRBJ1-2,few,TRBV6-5,CASRFRSAGGYTF,TGTGCCAGCAGGTTCAGATCGGCGGGAGGCTACACCTTC
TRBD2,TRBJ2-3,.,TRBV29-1,CSVIASGRATDTQYF,TGCAGCGTGATCGCTAGCGGGAGGGCCACAGATACGCAGTATTTT
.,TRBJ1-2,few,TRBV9,CASSVGSGRAGYTF,TGTGCCAGCAGCGTAGGCTCGGGTCGTGCTGGCTACACCTTC
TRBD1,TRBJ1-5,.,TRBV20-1,CSARSSWTGSQPQHF,TGCAGTGCTAGAAGTTCCTGGACAGGGAGCCAGCCCCAGCATTTT
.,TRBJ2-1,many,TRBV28,CASGISGYNEQFF,TGTGCCAGCGGAATTTCAGGATACAATGAGCAGTTCTTC
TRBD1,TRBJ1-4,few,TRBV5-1,CASSLLGQGEEKLFF,TGCGCCAGCAGCTTGCTGGGACAGGGTGAGGAAAAACTGTTTTTT
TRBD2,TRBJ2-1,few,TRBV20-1,CSARIATSGGGLEFF,TGCAGTGCTAGAATCGCGACTAGCGGGGGGGGGCTGGAGTTCTTC
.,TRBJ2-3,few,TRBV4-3,CASSQGPARGADTQYF,TGCGCCAGCAGCCAAGGTCCGGCCCGGGGTGCAGATACGCAGTATTTT
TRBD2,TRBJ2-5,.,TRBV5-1,CASSSGLAGALQETQYF,TGCGCCAGCAGCTCCGGACTAGCGGGGGCACTACAAGAGACCCAGTACTTC
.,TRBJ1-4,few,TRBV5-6,CASSLLQGTTNEKLFF,TGTGCCAGCAGCTTGTTGCAGGGGACAACTAATGAAAAACTGTTTTTT
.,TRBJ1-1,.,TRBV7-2,CASSFRRRRGRTEAFF,TGTGCCAGCAGCTTCCGCCGCAGGAGGGGAAGGACTGAAGCTTTCTTT
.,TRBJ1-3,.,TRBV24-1,CATSAGSGNTIYF,TGTGCCACCAGTGCTGGCTCTGGAAACACCATATATTTT
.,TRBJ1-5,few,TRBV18,CASSPLRGNQPQHF,TGTGCCAGCTCACCTCTCCGAGGGAACCAGCCCCAGCATTTT
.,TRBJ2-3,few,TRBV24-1,CATSQQRQSTDTQYF,TGTGCCACCAGTCAGCAGAGGCAGAGCACAGATACGCAGTATTTT
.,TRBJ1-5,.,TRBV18,CASSQYSVSDPQHF,TGTGCCAGCTCCCAATACAGCGTAAGTGATCCCCAGCATTTT
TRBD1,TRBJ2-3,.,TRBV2,CASNSDRAGTDTQYF,TGTGCCAGCAATTCTGACAGGGCGGGCACAGATACGCAGTATTTT
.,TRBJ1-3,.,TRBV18,CASSPVSGAGNTIYF,TGTGCCAGCTCACCTGTTTCTGGGGCCGGAAACACCATATATTTT